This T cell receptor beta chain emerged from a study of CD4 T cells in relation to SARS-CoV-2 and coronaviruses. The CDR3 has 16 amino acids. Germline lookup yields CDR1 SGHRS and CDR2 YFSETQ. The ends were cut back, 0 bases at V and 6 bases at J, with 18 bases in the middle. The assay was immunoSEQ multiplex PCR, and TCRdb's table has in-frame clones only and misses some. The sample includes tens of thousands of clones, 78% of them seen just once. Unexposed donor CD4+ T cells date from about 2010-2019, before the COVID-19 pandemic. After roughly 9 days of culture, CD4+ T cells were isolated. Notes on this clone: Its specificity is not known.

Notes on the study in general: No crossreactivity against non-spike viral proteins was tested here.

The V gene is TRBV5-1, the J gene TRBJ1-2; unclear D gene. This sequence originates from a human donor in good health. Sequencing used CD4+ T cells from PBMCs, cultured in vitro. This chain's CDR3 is CASSLDLAVVTDGYTF. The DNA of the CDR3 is TGCGCCAGCAGCTTGGATCTCGCCGTGGTCACAGATGGCTACACCTTC.